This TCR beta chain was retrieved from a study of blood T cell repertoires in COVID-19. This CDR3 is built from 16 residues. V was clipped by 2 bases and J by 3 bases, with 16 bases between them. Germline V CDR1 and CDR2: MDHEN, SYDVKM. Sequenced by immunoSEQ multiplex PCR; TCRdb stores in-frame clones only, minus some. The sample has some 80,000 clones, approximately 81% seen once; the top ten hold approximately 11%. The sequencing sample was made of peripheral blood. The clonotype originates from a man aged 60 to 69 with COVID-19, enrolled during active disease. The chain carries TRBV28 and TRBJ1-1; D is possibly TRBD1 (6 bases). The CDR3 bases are TGTGCCAGCAGTTTAGGAACAGGGATCGGTGACACTGAAGCTTTCTTT. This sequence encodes CASSLGTGIGDTEAFF.